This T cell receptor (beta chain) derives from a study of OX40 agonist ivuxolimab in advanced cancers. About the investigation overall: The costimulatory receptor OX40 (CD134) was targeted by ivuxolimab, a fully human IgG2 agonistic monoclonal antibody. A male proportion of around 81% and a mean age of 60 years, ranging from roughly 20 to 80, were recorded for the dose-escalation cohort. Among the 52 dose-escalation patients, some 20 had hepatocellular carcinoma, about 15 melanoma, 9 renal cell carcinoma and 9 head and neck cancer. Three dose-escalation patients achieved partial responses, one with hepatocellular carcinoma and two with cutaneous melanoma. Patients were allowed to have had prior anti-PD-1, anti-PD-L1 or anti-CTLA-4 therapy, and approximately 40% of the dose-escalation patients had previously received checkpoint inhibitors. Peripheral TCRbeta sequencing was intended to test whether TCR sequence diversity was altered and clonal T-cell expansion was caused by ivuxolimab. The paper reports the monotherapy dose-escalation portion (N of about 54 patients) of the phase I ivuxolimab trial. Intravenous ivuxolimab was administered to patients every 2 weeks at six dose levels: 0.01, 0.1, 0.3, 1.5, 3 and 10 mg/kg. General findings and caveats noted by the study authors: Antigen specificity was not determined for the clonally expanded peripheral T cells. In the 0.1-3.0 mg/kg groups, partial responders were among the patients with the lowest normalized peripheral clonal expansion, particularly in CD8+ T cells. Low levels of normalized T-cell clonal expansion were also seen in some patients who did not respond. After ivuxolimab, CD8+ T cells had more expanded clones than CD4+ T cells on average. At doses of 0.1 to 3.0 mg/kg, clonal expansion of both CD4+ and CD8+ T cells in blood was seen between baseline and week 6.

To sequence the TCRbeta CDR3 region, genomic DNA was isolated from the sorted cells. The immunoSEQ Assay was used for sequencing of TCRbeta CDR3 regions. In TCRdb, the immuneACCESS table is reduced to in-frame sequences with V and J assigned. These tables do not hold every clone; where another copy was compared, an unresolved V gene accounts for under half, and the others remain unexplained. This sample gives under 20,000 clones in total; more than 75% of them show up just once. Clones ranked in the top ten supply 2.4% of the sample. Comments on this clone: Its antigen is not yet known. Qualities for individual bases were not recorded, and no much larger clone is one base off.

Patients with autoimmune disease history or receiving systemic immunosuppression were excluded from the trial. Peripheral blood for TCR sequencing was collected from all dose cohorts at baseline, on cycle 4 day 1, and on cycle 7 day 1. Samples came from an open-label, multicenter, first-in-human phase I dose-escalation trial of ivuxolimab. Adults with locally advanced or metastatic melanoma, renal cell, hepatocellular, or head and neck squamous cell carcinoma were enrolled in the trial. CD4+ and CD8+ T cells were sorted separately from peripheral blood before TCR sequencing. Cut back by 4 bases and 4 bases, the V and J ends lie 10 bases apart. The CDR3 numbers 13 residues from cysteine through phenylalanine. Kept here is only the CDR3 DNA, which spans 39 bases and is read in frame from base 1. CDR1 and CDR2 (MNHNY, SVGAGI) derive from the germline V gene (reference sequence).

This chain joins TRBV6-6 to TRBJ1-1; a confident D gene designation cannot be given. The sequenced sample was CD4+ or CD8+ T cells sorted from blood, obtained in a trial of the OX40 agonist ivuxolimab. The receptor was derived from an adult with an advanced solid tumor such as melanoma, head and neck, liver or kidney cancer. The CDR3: CASSLLGVTEAFF. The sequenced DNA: TGTGCCAGCAGTTTACTCGGGGTCACTGAAGCTTTCTTT.